The 2 T cell receptor beta chains below all came from one sample that was sequenced in a study of OX40 agonist ivuxolimab in advanced cancers. Clones were read by immunoSEQ multiplex PCR, and TCRdb kept only the in-frame ones, dropping some. The sample lists about 100,000 clones, approximately 90% seen once, with roughly 0.56% in the top ten. This sample comprised CD4+ or CD8+ T cells sorted from blood, obtained in a trial of the OX40 agonist ivuxolimab. All receptors come from an adult with an advanced solid tumor such as melanoma, head and neck, liver or kidney cancer.

V and J are TRBV19 and TRBJ1-2; TRBD1 agrees at 9 bases. The V gene's germline CDR1 is LNHDA and CDR2 SQIVND (reference sequence). The CDR3 is made up of 18 amino acids. The junction had 16 bases not matched to a gene; V was cut back by 4 bases and J by 4 bases. This CDR3 reads CASSRLGDRDRGGYGYTF. The CDR3 nucleotides read TGTGCCAGTAGTAGGCTTGGGGACAGGGATAGAGGCGGCTATGGCTACACCTTC.

The chain joins TRBV4-1 to TRBJ2-2, with 12 bases fitting TRBD2. V trimming: 1 base; J trimming: 5 bases; junction bases outside the gene matches: 5. This CDR3 spans 17 amino acids. Germline loops: CDR1 MGHRA, CDR2 YSYEKL. CDR3 sequence (DNA): TGCGCCAGCAGCCAAGCAGAAGGACTAGCGGGGACCGGGGAGCTGTTTTTT. This sequence encodes CASSQAEGLAGTGELFF.